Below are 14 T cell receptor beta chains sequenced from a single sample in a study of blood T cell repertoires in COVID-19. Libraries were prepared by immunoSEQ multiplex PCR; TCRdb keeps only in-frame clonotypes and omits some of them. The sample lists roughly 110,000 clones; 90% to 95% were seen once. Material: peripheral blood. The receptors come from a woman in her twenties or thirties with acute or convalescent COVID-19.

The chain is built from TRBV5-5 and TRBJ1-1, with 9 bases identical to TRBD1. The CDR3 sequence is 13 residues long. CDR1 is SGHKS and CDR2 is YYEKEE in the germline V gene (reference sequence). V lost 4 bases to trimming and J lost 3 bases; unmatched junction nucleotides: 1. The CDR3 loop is CASSRTGDTEAFF. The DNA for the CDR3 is TGTGCCAGCAGCCGGACAGGGGACACTGAAGCTTTCTTT.

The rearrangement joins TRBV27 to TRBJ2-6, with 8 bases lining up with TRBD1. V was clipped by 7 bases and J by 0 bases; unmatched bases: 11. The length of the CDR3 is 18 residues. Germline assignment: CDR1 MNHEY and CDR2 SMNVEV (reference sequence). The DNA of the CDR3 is TGTGCCAGCAAACCCCGGGACAGGTCAATCTCTGGGGCCAACGTCCTGACTTTC. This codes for CASKPRDRSISGANVLTF.

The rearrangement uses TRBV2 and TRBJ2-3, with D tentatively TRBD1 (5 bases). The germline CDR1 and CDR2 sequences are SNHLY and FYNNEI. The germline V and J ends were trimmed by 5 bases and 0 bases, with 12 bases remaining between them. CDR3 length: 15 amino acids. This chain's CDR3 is CASSSQQDSTDTQYF. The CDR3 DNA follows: TGTGCCAGCAGTAGCCAACAGGATAGCACAGATACGCAGTATTTT.

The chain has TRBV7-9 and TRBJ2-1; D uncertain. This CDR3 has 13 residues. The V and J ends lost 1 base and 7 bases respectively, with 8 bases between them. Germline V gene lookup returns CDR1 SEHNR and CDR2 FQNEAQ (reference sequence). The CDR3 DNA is TGTGCCAGCAGCTTAGATCGGCGGAATGAGCAGTTCTTC. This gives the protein CASSLDRRNEQFF. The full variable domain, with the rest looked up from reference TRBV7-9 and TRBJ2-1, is DTGVSQNPRHKITKRGQNVTFRCDPISEHNRLYWYRQTLGQGPEFLTYFQNEAQLEKSRLLSDRFSAERPKGSFSTLEIQRTEQGDSAMYLCASSLDRRNEQFFGPGTRLTVL.

CDR3 coding DNA: TGTGCCAGCAGTTTAATTACTGAAGCTTTCTTT. Its protein is CASSLITEAFF. The rearrangement uses TRBV25-1 and TRBJ1-1; D remains unclear. The V end was cut by 5 bases, the J end by 5 bases, with 6 bases between. Per the germline V gene, CDR1 is MGHDK and CDR2 is SYGVNS. The CDR3 spans 11 residues.

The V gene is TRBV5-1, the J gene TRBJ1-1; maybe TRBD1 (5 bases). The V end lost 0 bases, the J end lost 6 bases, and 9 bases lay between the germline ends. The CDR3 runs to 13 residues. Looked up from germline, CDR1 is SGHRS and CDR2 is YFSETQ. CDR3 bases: TGCGCCAGCAGCTTGGGGACATCGGCTGAAGCTTTCTTT. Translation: CASSLGTSAEAFF.

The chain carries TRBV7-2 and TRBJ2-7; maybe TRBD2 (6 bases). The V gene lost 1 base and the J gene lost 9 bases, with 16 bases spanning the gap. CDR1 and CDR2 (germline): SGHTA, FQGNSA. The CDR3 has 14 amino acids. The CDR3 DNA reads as TGTGCCAGCAGCTTAGAGTCTAGCCGGCGGGGGCAGTACTTC. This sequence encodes CASSLESSRRGQYF.

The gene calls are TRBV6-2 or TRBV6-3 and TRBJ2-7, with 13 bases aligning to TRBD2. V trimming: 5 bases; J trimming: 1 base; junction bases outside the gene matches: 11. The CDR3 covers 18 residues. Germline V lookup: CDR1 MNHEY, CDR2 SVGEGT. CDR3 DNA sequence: TGTGCCAGCAGTGCCGGCGGACTAGCGGGAGATCTTTCCTACGAGCAGTACTTC. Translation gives CASSAGGLAGDLSYEQYF.

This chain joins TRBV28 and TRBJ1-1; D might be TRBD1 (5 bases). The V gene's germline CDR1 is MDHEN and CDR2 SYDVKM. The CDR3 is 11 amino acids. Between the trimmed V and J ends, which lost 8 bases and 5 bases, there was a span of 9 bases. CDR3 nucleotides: TGTGCCAGCTGGCGGGGGACTGAAGCTTTCTTT. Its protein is CASWRGTEAFF.

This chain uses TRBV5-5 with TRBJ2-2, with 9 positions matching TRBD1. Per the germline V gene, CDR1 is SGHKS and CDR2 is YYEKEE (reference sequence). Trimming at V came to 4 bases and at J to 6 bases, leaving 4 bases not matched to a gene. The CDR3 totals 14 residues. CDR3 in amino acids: CASSEDRGAGELFF. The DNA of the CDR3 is TGTGCCAGCAGCGAGGACAGGGGAGCCGGGGAGCTGTTTTTT.

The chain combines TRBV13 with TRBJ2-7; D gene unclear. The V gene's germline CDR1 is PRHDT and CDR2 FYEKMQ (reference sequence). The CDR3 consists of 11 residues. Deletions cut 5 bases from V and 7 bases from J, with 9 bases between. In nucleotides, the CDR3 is TGTGCCAGCAGCCAGAATTGGGAGCAGTACTTC. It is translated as CASSQNWEQYF.

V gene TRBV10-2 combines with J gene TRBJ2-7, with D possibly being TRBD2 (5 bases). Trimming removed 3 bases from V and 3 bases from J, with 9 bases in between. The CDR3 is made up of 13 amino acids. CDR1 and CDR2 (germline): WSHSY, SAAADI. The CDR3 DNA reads TGCGCCAGCAGTGATGGCGGGTTCTACGAGCAGTACTTC. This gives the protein CASSDGGFYEQYF.

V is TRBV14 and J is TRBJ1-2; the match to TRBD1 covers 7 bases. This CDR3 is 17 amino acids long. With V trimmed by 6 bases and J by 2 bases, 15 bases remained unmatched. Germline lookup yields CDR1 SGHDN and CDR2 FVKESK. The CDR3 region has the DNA TGTGCCAGCAGTCCAATTGCCCGACAGGGATCGAACTATGGCTACACCTTC. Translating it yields CASSPIARQGSNYGYTF.

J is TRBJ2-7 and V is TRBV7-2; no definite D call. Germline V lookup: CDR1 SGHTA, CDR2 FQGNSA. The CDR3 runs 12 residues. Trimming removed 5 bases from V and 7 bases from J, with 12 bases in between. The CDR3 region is CASSLGPKEQYF. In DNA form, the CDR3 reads TGTGCCAGCAGCCTAGGCCCTAAAGAGCAGTACTTC. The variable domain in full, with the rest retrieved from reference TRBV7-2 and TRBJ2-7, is GAGVSQSPSNKVTEKGKDVELRCDPISGHTALYWYRQSLGQGLEFLIYFQGNSAPDKSGLPSDRFSAERTGGSVSTLTIQRTQQEDSAVYLCASSLGPKEQYFGPGTRLTVT.